This TCR beta chain comes out of a study of blood T cells in healthy people across ages. A sample-barcoded 5' primer and a J-beta primer mix were used in a second PCR of roughly 7 to 11 cycles. TCRdb passed the 5' RACE reads through MiXCR, listing each CDR3 protein once. The sample records 1.5 million or so distinct CDR3 sequences, roughly two fifths being singletons. The CDR3 runs 15 residues. The V end was cut by 4 bases, the J end by 7 bases, with 17 bases between. Germline values: CDR1 MNHEY, CDR2 SVGAGI. Sequencing was performed on blood. The clonotype comes from a woman aged 18-29 years in good health. The rearrangement joins TRBV6-5 to TRBJ2-1; either TRBD1 or TRBD2 may fit D (6 bases each). CDR3 amino acids: CASSSQGGTENEQFF. As DNA, the CDR3 is TGTGCCAGCAGTTCACAAGGGGGGACGGAAAATGAGCAGTTCTTC.